This TCR beta chain was sequenced for a study of cytomegalovirus exposure and HLA in healthy donors (dated by TCRdb to 2015 to 2018). About the study as a whole: An earlier analysis of some 600 of the donors reported 250 to 350 Gb of sequence data and around 110 million unique TCR beta sequences obtained from around 180 million T cells. Around 320 gigabases of sequencing data and approximately 85 million unique TCR sequences were included in an early release covering 550 to 650 HLA-typed donors. The genetic ancestry cluster associated with self-reported Caucasian donors included about 84% of the 398 genotyped donors. The study was designed to test whether signatures of past pathogen exposure could be identified by cataloging public T cell receptors. The T cell repertoires of about 700 subjects were profiled by immunosequencing and related to cytomegalovirus serostatus. A separate validation cohort of roughly 130 different subjects was used in addition to the roughly 700-subject first cohort. To predict cytomegalovirus infection status, the study combined high-throughput TCR immunosequencing, statistical association of individual TCRs with disease status, and machine learning. A later analysis re-examined previously published TCR beta repertoires from more than 550 donors and added high-resolution HLA genotyping to investigate patterns of TCR occurrence. Rather than drawing on any new phenotypic data, the later analysis identified candidate immune exposures from TCR beta sequences and the way those sequences occurred across donors. To decide whether each TCR beta V gene segment behaved as functional or pseudogenic, an earlier analysis of several hundred of the donors relied on high-throughput TCR beta sequencing. Donor age, sex, ethnicity and CMV serostatus were compiled together with the repertoire data. A later genetic analysis took genome-wide SNP genotypes for about 60% of the roughly 670 donors and used that subset as a discovery cohort. All discovery cohort repertoires had been generated using a single sequencing platform. HLA typing included class I and class II loci at four-digit resolution. The number of donors typed differed by locus, with about 629-630 for A, B, C, DRB1 and DQB1, around 520 for DQA1, under 610 for DPA1, and approximately 470 for DPB1. About five DR-DQ haplotypes were treated as single units for association and clustering because of strong linkage in the cohort. Among some 400 genotyped donors of the cohort, an average of 235,054 unique TCR beta nucleotide sequences were sequenced per donor, around 20% of them non-productive.

Remarks on this clone: No cognate antigen has been identified for it. No base quality values were provided; no much bigger clone lies one nucleotide off.

The cohort was made up of about 670 healthy bone marrow donors. All cohort members were sampled while nominally healthy, although unrecorded immune exposures were likely present. The donor tested CMV seronegative, placing the donor among the 300 to 400 seronegative members of the cohort. Each donor provided a peripheral blood sample, and peripheral blood mononuclear cells were used for TCR beta sequencing. The Qiagen DNeasy Blood Extraction Kit was used to extract genomic DNA from the blood cell samples. The protocol used for the library was the immunoSEQ multiplex PCR assay. For the multiplex PCR, a mixture combining 60 forward primers for TCR Vbeta segments and 13 reverse primers for TCR Jbeta segments was used. The CDR3 region of rearranged TCR beta genes was amplified from genomic DNA with a multiplex PCR assay. On the Illumina HiSeq System, the amplified TCR beta libraries were sequenced as 87-base-pair reads. The paper's processing steps were these. In a later analysis, tens of millions of unique TCR beta chains were counted across the 500 to 850 repertoires, and some 10 million of these chains were shared by at least two donors. To remove PCR and sequencing errors, raw reads were error-corrected and collapsed into unique sequences using a nearest-neighbor algorithm that merged closely related sequences. To assign V, D and J gene segments, CDR3 sequences were aligned to IMGT reference sequences. For a sequence to be retained, a match of at least six nucleotides to both a V gene segment and a J gene segment was required. A rearrangement counted as productive if the CDR3 had no stop codons and remained in frame with V and J, and every other rearrangement counted as non-productive. CDR3 was defined by IMGT convention, running from the second conserved V-encoded cysteine to the conserved J-encoded phenylalanine. In an earlier analysis of around 570 of the donors, sequences lacking an unambiguous match to a single V gene segment were excluded. An earlier analysis of under 750 of the donors called V segments functional above 56.7% productive rearrangements and segregating when the between-donor standard deviation exceeded 5%. A statistical classification framework was developed to diagnose cytomegalovirus status using the catalog of TCR beta chain sequences. In a later analysis, V and J genes were assigned by comparing TCR nucleotide sequences against IMGT/GENE-DB human TR gene sequences. In a later analysis, CDR3 sequences and most-parsimonious VDJ recombination scenarios were assigned using the TCRdist pipeline. In a later analysis, each TCR beta chain was defined by its CDR3 amino acid sequence together with its V-gene family, and reads without a unique V-gene family were excluded. As a way to deal with suspected cross-contamination and a sequencing artifact, a later analysis dropped approximately 570 nucleotide sequences that were highly shared and had low generation probability. In a later analysis, a clonal expansion index was calculated for each public chain from normalized within-repertoire ranks of inferred template counts. A later analysis computed generation probabilities with a VDJ recombination model fitted to out-of-frame rearrangements, and checked the results against IGoR. A later analysis scored TCR-TCR, TCR-HLA and TCR-CMV co-occurrence with hypergeometric tests, applying a repertoire-size bias correction to TCR pairs. In a later analysis, false discovery rates were estimated by permuting HLA or CMV assignments 20 times. In a later analysis, co-occurring TCRs were grouped using DBSCAN, and TCRdist sequence similarity was added for clustering within HLA-allele-positive subsets. For co-occurrence clustering, repertoires with fewer than 30,000 or more than 120,000 public chains were excluded, along with 5 or 6 repertoires with anomalous nucleotide sharing. The table comes from immuneACCESS by way of TCRdb, which keeps in-frame sequences with V and J called. Part of the clones is missing from these tables; in studies checked, under half for an unresolved V gene and the rest for unknown reasons. V and J calls and clone size are given by that table; D and trimming were obtained from the DNA. Present in this sample are 90,000 to 100,000 clones, roughly three quarters of which were seen just once. Jointly, the top ten make up 1.4% to 1.5% of the sample.

Unmatched junction bases come to 9, with V trimmed by 5 bases and J by 8 bases. The CDR3 numbers 14 residues from cysteine through phenylalanine. Only the CDR3 region is kept as DNA, spanning 42 bases read in frame from base 1. CDR1 and CDR2, looked up from the germline V gene, are KGHSH and LQKENI. Here is what the overall study found, with its caveats: An association between a missense DCLRE1C variant and V-gene and J-gene trimming of TCR beta chains was found in a later genetic analysis and replicated in an independent cohort. Most CMV-associated TCR beta chains appeared to be HLA-restricted in a later analysis, and the HLA associations seemed to be driven largely by CMV exposure. Correlated functional status among segregating V segments might reflect linkage disequilibrium, but an unknown experimental factor could not be ruled out. Compared with equally common non-associated chains, HLA-associated TCR beta chains in a later analysis were more clonally expanded and had lower generation probabilities. Because counts were too low, seventeen rarely observed V segments, including chromosome 9 orphons, were excluded from the earlier analysis of 587 of the donors. According to a later analysis, TCR association rates differed among HLA loci, with DRB1 alleles showing the most associated TCRs and HLA-C alleles showing the fewest. The authors suggested that the approach could potentially be generalized to other disease states and immunological phenotypes. For the cohort, immune exposure information was limited to CMV serostatus. In vitro tests confirmed that three of the cytomegalovirus-associated TCR beta chains recognize cytomegalovirus antigens. In an earlier analysis of some 550 of the donors, most TCR beta V segments were observed in productive rearrangements about 87% or about 30% of the time, broadly matching IMGT annotations. In the study, roughly 160 TCR beta chains were listed as associated with cytomegalovirus. Because some donors lacked HLA typing at each locus, the association tests relied only on the typed subset. Sequencing depth was assumed to be roughly uniform across donors in the presence/absence analyses, though that assumption may not hold. Some IMGT-functional V segments, including TRBV6-2 and TRBV6-3, could not be distinguished by the 87-base-pair reads and were therefore excluded. A cluster of highly shared sequence variants was judged likely to represent a technical artifact of the sequencing pipeline. In a later analysis, over 15,000 TCR beta sequences were associated with specific HLA alleles at a false discovery rate of 0.05. The cohort was sequenced for TCR beta chains only, and without alpha or paired-chain data the features that could be detected were limited. Most TCR sequences were observed very rarely across donors, whereas some public TCRs were present in many individuals. Cytomegalovirus status was reported to be diagnosed by the classifier with high specificity and sensitivity in both the original and validation cohorts. A later genetic analysis reported fewer N-insertions in productive TCRs among donors in an Asian-associated ancestry cluster than the roughly 700-donor mean. Several of the top co-occurrence clusters appeared to be linked to parvovirus B19, influenza, CMV and Epstein-Barr virus, according to a later analysis. A further reported finding was that TCR beta sequences accurately predicted the HLA-A and HLA-B alleles for most subjects in the first cohort. When HLA alleles, especially DR and DQ, strongly co-occurred, attributing TCR associations to individual alleles was difficult.

Recombination joined TRBV18 with TRBJ1-2; TRBD1 agrees with 9 junctional bases. The sequence derives from a man in his forties or fifties in good health and CMV-seronegative. Sequencing was done on a sample of PBMCs. The sequenced DNA is TGTGCCAGCTCATCGACCGGGACAGGGAAGGGCTACACCTTC. It encodes CASSSTGTGKGYTF.